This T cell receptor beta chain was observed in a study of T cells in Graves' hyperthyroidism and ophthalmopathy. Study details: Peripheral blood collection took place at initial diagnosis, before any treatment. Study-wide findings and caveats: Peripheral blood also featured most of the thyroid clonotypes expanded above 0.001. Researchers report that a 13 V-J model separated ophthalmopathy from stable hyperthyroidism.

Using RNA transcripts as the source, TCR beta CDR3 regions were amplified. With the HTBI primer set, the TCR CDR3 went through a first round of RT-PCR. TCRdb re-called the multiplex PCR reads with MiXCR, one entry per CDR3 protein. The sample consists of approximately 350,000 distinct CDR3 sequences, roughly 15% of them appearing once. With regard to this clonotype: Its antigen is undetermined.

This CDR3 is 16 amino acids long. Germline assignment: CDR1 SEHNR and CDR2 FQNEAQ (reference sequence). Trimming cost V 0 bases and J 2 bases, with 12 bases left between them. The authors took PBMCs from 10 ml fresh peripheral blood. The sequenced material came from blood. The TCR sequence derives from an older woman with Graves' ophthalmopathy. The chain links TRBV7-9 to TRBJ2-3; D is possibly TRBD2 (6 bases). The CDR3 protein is CASSLAAGGVTDTQYF. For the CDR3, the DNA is TGTGCCAGCAGCTTAGCGGCTGGAGGGGTCACAGATACGCAGTATTTT.